Included here is one T cell receptor beta chain sequence, with context. What it binds is unknown. This specimen comes from a study of a mutant IDH1 vaccine in newly diagnosed glioma. Across the whole study: Vaccination started 4-6 weeks after radiotherapy alone, or with temozolomide cycles. Overall study results and limits: Of all patients, around 94% showed vaccine-induced immune responses.

From germline, CDR1 is SEHNR and CDR2 FQNEAQ (reference sequence). The CDR3 spans 13 residues. The V end was cut by 2 bases, the J end by 10 bases, with 14 bases between. The time point was: week 35, safety follow-up. The investigators gave 300 ug of mutant IDH1 20-mer peptide in each vaccine dose, together with topical imiquimod. Only in-frame clones appear in the TCRdb table, and some are missing; sequencing was by immunoSEQ multiplex PCR. The sample carries 60,000 or so clones, about 85% recorded once. The receptor was isolated from a man aged 25-45 years with glioma. The V call is TRBV7-9, the J call TRBJ1-1; D remains ambiguous. The input for sequencing was PBMCs, taken from a glioma patient whose treatment included an IDH1 peptide vaccine. As DNA, the CDR3 is TGTGCCAGCAGCTTATTTTTTGAGATCCTAGCTTTCTTT. This encodes CASSLFFEILAFF.